The next 29 T cell receptor beta chains were all read from a single sample in a study of shared clonotypes between healthy human individuals (dated by TCRdb to about 2020). The library came from the immunoSEQ multiplex PCR assay. In its TCRdb copy, this immuneACCESS table keeps in-frame sequences only and misses some clones. Where compared with another copy, unresolved V genes explain less than half of these, and the others have no known cause. Here the sample has around 980,000 clones; around three quarters occur a single time. The ten biggest clones cover 0.5% to 0.65% of the sample. Sequencing was carried out using memory CD4+ T cells from PBMCs. The cell subset or site label for this specimen denotes: CD45RA-negative fraction. These receptors originate from a man younger than 35 in good health. Some clones in this sample may be carry-over from other donors' samples.

V usage is TRBV30 and J usage is TRBJ1-2; D remains unclear. The CDR3 is made up of 12 amino acids. Per the germline V gene, CDR1 is GTSNPN and CDR2 is SVGIG (reference sequence). Trimming took off 3 bases at V and 3 bases at J, with 8 bases between the two ends. The CDR3 is CAWRDGHYGYTF. CDR3 in DNA: TGTGCCTGGAGGGACGGACACTATGGCTACACCTTC.

This chain connects TRBV30 to TRBJ2-3; 8 positions agree with TRBD2. With 5 bases clipped from V and 1 base from J, the junction kept 17 bases outside the gene matches. In germline, CDR1 is GTSNPN, CDR2 SVGIG (reference sequence). The CDR3 totals 18 residues. CDR3 nucleotides: TGTGCCTGGTCCCGTCGACTAGCGCCCACATCCCGCACAGATACGCAGTATTTT. Encoded protein: CAWSRRLAPTSRTDTQYF.

The J gene is TRBJ2-7, the V gene TRBV28, with D possibly TRBD1 on 6 matching bases. V was shortened by 11 bases and J by 2 bases, with 22 bases between the two germline ends. The CDR3 has 15 residues. Germline values: CDR1 MDHEN, CDR2 SYDVKM. CDR3 in DNA: TGTGCCTCCAGTCATAGGGGGACAAAGCCCTACGAGCAGTACTTC. Its protein is CASSHRGTKPYEQYF. The full variable domain, rest sourced from reference TRBV28 and TRBJ2-7, is DVKVTQSSRYLVKRTGEKVFLECVQDMDHENMFWYRQDPGLGLRLIYFSYDVKMKEKGDIPEGYSVSREKKERFSLILESASTNQTSMYLCASSHRGTKPYEQYFGPGTRLTVT.

This chain connects TRBV18 to TRBJ1-2; D gene ambiguous. The germline V and J ends were trimmed by 3 bases and 4 bases, with 12 bases remaining between them. The CDR3 consists of 14 residues. Germline V gene data show CDR1 as KGHSH and CDR2 as LQKENI. This CDR3 reads CASSPSTEGYGYTF. The DNA for the CDR3 is TGTGCCAGCTCACCCTCTACTGAAGGCTATGGCTACACCTTC. Looking up the rest from reference TRBV18 and TRBJ1-2 gives the full variable domain: NAGVMQNPRHLVRRRGQEARLRCSPMKGHSHVYWYRQLPEEGLKFMVYLQKENIIDESGMPKERFSAEFPKEGPSILRIQQVVRGDSAAYFCASSPSTEGYGYTFGSGTRLTVV.

CDR3 nucleotides: TGTGCCAGTAAGGCCCAGGGACGGGGCGGGGAGCTGTTTTTT. This codes for CASKAQGRGGELFF. This chain connects TRBV28 to TRBJ2-2; D assignment may be TRBD1 or TRBD2 (5 bases each). The CDR3 is 14 residues long. V lost 9 bases, J lost 7 bases, and 18 bases lay in between. The germline CDR1 and CDR2 sequences are MDHEN and SYDVKM.

Worth noting for this clone: This may stem from a read error, because a much larger clone lies one nucleotide away. The chain couples TRBV11-2 to TRBJ2-7; D is unclear. V lost 3 bases and J 0 bases, leaving 15 bases between the germline ends. The CDR3 is 16 amino acids. In germline, CDR1 is SGHAT, CDR2 FQNNGV. The CDR3 bases are TGTGCCAGCAGCTTCCGACCGGGCCCGAGCTCCTACGAGCAGTACTTC. Translating it yields CASSFRPGPSSYEQYF.

This chain joins TRBV5-4 and TRBJ2-5; D assignment may be TRBD1 or TRBD2 (6 bases each). The CDR3 length is 14 residues. Germline values: CDR1 SGHNT, CDR2 YYREEE (reference sequence). Trimming cost V 9 bases and J 4 bases, with 19 bases left between them. The CDR3 loop is CATYRVGGGETQYF. Here the CDR3 DNA reads TGTGCCACCTACCGCGTAGGGGGAGGAGAGACCCAGTACTTC.

This chain connects TRBV25-1 to TRBJ1-1; D is uncertain. Trimming cost V 6 bases and J 1 base, with 9 bases left between them. The CDR3 extends over 13 amino acids. Germline assignment: CDR1 MGHDK and CDR2 SYGVNS. The CDR3: CASSDPWNTEAFF. The CDR3 nucleotides read TGTGCCAGCAGCGACCCTTGGAACACTGAAGCTTTCTTT.

The chain has TRBV5-4 and TRBJ2-1, with 7 bases aligning to TRBD2. The CDR3 is 13 residues long. V trimming: 1 base; J trimming: 8 bases; junction bases outside the gene matches: 3. Germline V gives CDR1 SGHNT, CDR2 YYREEE (reference sequence). CDR3 loop: CASSLPGGDEQFF. The CDR3 DNA reads as TGTGCCAGCAGCTTGCCTGGGGGGGATGAGCAGTTCTTC.

The genes are TRBV7-9 and TRBJ2-7; D assignment may be TRBD1 or TRBD2 (6 bases each). Trimming removed 5 bases from V and 0 bases from J, with 14 bases in between. CDR1 is SEHNR and CDR2 is FQNEAQ in the germline V gene (reference sequence). This CDR3 spans 15 amino acids. The CDR3 nucleotides are TGTGCCAGCAGCCCGGTAGGGGGGAGCTCCTACGAGCAGTACTTC. Its protein product is CASSPVGGSSYEQYF.

V usage is TRBV10-2 and J usage is TRBJ2-7; 11 positions match TRBD2. Germline V gives CDR1 WSHSY, CDR2 SAAADI. The CDR3 has 14 amino acids. V was clipped by 8 bases and J by 2 bases; unmatched bases: 5. The DNA for the CDR3 is TGCGCCAGCCGCCCTAGCGGGAGGACCTACGAGCAGTACTTC. This codes for CASRPSGRTYEQYF.

The J gene is TRBJ2-2, the V gene TRBV9, with D perhaps matching TRBD1 or TRBD2 (5 bases each). This CDR3 has 19 amino acids. The germline V gene encodes CDR1 SGDLS and CDR2 YYNGEE. V lost 0 bases to trimming and J lost 3 bases, with 21 bases between them. The CDR3: CASSVGAGTAGRYTGELFF. The CDR3, as DNA: TGTGCCAGCAGCGTAGGAGCAGGGACGGCGGGTCGTTACACCGGGGAGCTGTTTTTT. Supplemented by reference TRBV9 and TRBJ2-2, the full variable domain reads DSGVTQTPKHLITATGQRVTLRCSPRSGDLSVYWYQQSLDQGLQFLIQYYNGEERAKGNILERFSAQQFPDLHSELNLSSLELGDSALYFCASSVGAGTAGRYTGELFFGEGSRLTVL.

About this clone: The identical CDR3 is also encoded by other nucleotide sequences in the sample. The chain recombines TRBV5-6 with TRBJ2-5; D is uncertain. V gave up 2 bases and J gave up 5 bases, with 4 bases separating them. This CDR3 contains 11 residues. From germline, CDR1 is SGHDT and CDR2 YYEEEE. The CDR3 nucleotides read TGTGCCAGCAGCTTCAGGGAGACCCAGTACTTC. This codes for CASSFRETQYF.

The table lists this clone with a few counts. The rearrangement joins TRBV7-3 to TRBJ2-1; 8 bases match TRBD2. Trimming cost V 6 bases and J 9 bases; bases outside gene matches: 13. Germline values: CDR1 SGHTA, CDR2 FQGTGA. The CDR3 length is 15 residues. Here the CDR3 reads CASRKSGSLGGEQFF. The CDR3 DNA sequence: TGTGCCAGCAGAAAAAGCGGGAGCCTCGGAGGTGAGCAGTTCTTC.

This clone has only one observation. The chain has TRBV2 and TRBJ2-5, with D unresolved. Germline-derived CDR1 and CDR2 are SNHLY and FYNNEI. V was cut by 5 bases and J by 5 bases, with 15 bases left in between. The CDR3 has 14 residues. The CDR3 protein is CASSLGPFVETQYF. Written as DNA, the CDR3 is TGTGCCAGCAGTCTTGGACCTTTCGTGGAGACCCAGTACTTC.

Regarding this clone: A read error may be the cause here, since a much bigger clone is one base away. The chain links TRBV7-9 to TRBJ2-2; D gene unclear. The germline V gene encodes CDR1 SEHNR and CDR2 FQNEAQ (reference sequence). The CDR3 length is 10 residues. V was trimmed by 5 bases and J by 6 bases, leaving 1 base between them. The CDR3 DNA follows: TGTGCCAGCAGCCCCGGGGAGCTGTTTTTT. The encoded protein is CASSPGELFF.

The chain uses TRBV5-1 and TRBJ1-2, with a possible D match to TRBD1 (6 bases). V dropped 4 bases and J dropped 4 bases, with 14 bases sitting between them. CDR1 and CDR2 (germline): SGHRS, YFSETQ. The CDR3 length is 14 residues. In DNA, the CDR3 is TGCGCCAGCAGCACTTCACAGGGAGGCTATGGCTACACCTTC. Translation: CASSTSQGGYGYTF.

This rearrangement joins TRBV28 to TRBJ2-3; D remains ambiguous. In germline, CDR1 is MDHEN, CDR2 SYDVKM. Trimming shortened V by 5 bases and J by 6 bases, and 6 bases separated the two germline ends. The CDR3 totals 11 residues. This CDR3 reads CASSPADTQYF. CDR3 nucleotide sequence: TGTGCCAGCAGTCCGGCGGATACGCAGTATTTT.

Of note for this clone: Other nucleotide sequences in the sample specify the same CDR3. The rearrangement links TRBV19 to TRBJ1-5; 7 bases are a match to TRBD1. The CDR3 consists of 15 residues. Per the germline V gene, CDR1 is LNHDA and CDR2 is SQIVND (reference sequence). Trimming removed 5 bases from V and 4 bases from J; junction bases left unmatched: 8. The CDR3 reads CASSRKQGTNQPQHF. CDR3 DNA: TGTGCCAGTAGTCGAAAACAGGGGACGAATCAGCCCCAGCATTTT. The variable domain in full, completed from reference TRBV19 and TRBJ1-5, reads DGGITQSPKYLFRKEGQNVTLSCEQNLNHDAMYWYRQDPGQGLRLIYYSQIVNDFQKGDIAEGYSVSREKKESFPLTVTSAQKNPTAFYLCASSRKQGTNQPQHFGDGTRLSIL.

The chain employs TRBV7-9 and TRBJ2-3, with 10 bases that match TRBD2. CDR3 length: 15 amino acids. V shed 6 bases, J shed 5 bases, and the junction held 8 bases outside the gene matches. Germline assignment: CDR1 SEHNR and CDR2 FQNEAQ (reference sequence). This CDR3 reads CASRLAGVVGDTQYF. CDR3 in DNA: TGTGCCAGCAGGCTAGCGGGAGTGGTTGGAGATACGCAGTATTTT.

The V gene is TRBV27, the J gene TRBJ2-2; 9 bases fit TRBD1. Germline V CDR1 and CDR2: MNHEY, SMNVEV (reference sequence). Losses at the gene ends were 8 bases for V and 1 base for J; bases not matched to a gene: 5. This CDR3 is built from 15 residues. This CDR3 reads CASGQGRWNTGELFF. The DNA for the CDR3 is TGTGCCAGCGGACAGGGGCGCTGGAACACCGGGGAGCTGTTTTTT.

The V and J genes are TRBV11-1 and TRBJ2-1; D call uncertain. Germline V gene sequence: CDR1 SGHAT, CDR2 FQDESV (reference sequence). This CDR3 comprises 11 residues. V was pared by 2 bases and J by 9 bases, with 5 bases between. The DNA of the CDR3 is TGTGCCAGCAGCTTAAAAAGTGAGCAGTTCTTC. Translating gives CASSLKSEQFF.

The chain is built from TRBV5-1 and TRBJ2-3; TRBD1 aligns across 7 bases. This CDR3 comprises 15 residues. The V and J ends lost 2 bases and 4 bases, in that order; junction bases with no gene match: 7. CDR1 and CDR2 from the germline V gene are SGHRS and YFSETQ. This chain's CDR3 is CASSFDRDGADTQYF. CDR3 bases: TGCGCCAGCAGCTTCGACAGGGATGGGGCAGATACGCAGTATTTT.

The V gene is TRBV5-1, the J gene TRBJ1-1, with TRBD1 matching 7 bases. This CDR3 region has 13 residues. Germline lookup yields CDR1 SGHRS and CDR2 YFSETQ. The junction had 6 bases not matched to a gene; V was cut back by 4 bases and J by 6 bases. CDR3 sequence reads: CASSTDRVPEAFF. CDR3 bases: TGCGCCAGCAGCACAGACAGGGTCCCTGAAGCTTTCTTT.

This rearrangement joins TRBV6-5 to TRBJ2-3, with D perhaps being TRBD1 or TRBD2 (5 bases each). This CDR3 is built from 13 residues. Trimming pared 9 bases from V and 1 base from J, leaving 11 bases between. In germline, CDR1 is MNHEY, CDR2 SVGAGI. CDR3 bases: TGTGCCAGTCGGGGCCCGGGCACAGATACGCAGTATTTT. This translates into CASRGPGTDTQYF.

V gene TRBV19 combines with J gene TRBJ2-2, with D unresolved. The CDR3 is 11 residues long. Germline assignment: CDR1 LNHDA and CDR2 SQIVND (reference sequence). V lost 5 bases and J 4 bases, leaving 2 bases between the germline ends. Here the CDR3 reads CASSLTGELFF. The CDR3 bases are TGTGCCAGTAGTCTCACCGGGGAGCTGTTTTTT.

This clone was counted only a few times. This same CDR3 is encoded by further DNA sequences in the sample. The chain is built from TRBV29-1 and TRBJ1-1; D gene uncertain. Between the trimmed V and J ends, which lost 6 bases and 1 base, there was a span of 6 bases. In germline, CDR1 is SQVTM, CDR2 ANQGSEA. CDR3 length: 11 amino acids. CDR3 protein: CSVQRNTEAFF. The CDR3 bases are TGCAGCGTCCAAAGGAACACTGAAGCTTTCTTT.

This clone has a handful of counts. The chain carries TRBV30 and TRBJ2-1; a possible D gene is TRBD1 (5 bases). V lost 3 bases to trimming and J lost 9 bases, with 18 bases between them. Germline CDR1 and CDR2: GTSNPN and SVGIG (reference sequence). This CDR3 region has 14 residues. As DNA, the CDR3 is TGTGCCTGGAGCCTGGGGCAGGCTTCGGGTGAGCAGTTCTTC. Amino acid sequence: CAWSLGQASGEQFF.

The gene calls are TRBV10-3 and TRBJ1-5, with a tentative D call TRBD1 (6 bases). The ends were cut back, 2 bases at V and 1 base at J, with 18 bases in the middle. CDR1 and CDR2 (germline): ENHRY, SYGVKD. This CDR3 has 18 residues. This CDR3 is CAISEGLGGAGSNQPQHF. The CDR3 DNA is TGTGCCATCAGTGAGGGATTAGGGGGGGCGGGAAGCAATCAGCCCCAGCATTTT.